This T cell receptor beta chain was obtained from a study of blood T cell repertoires in COVID-19. The overall study: Acute and convalescent COVID-19 samples came from the United States, Italy and Spain. PBMCs, B-cell-depleted T cells, or T cells provided the cDNA or gDNA that made up the material.

This CDR3 is built from 14 residues. Germline loops: CDR1 LGHNT, CDR2 FRNRAP. As processed by the authors: Reference gene primers were amplified, and this amplification served to estimate nucleated cell counts. Generated by immunoSEQ multiplex PCR, the TCRdb table keeps only in-frame clones and is missing some. The D gene and trimming were derived from the DNA, and the V and J assignments and clone size from that table. The repertoire holds 120,000 or so clones, with more than 60% as singletons. Input material: peripheral blood. The sequence was collected from a man aged 45-65 years with acute or convalescent COVID-19. The chain links TRBV12-5 to TRBJ1-5, with 7 bases aligning to TRBD1. The CDR3 nucleotides are TGTGCGTCTTCTACAGGGGTCGGAGATCAGCCCCAGCATTTT. Translated, it gives CASSTGVGDQPQHF.